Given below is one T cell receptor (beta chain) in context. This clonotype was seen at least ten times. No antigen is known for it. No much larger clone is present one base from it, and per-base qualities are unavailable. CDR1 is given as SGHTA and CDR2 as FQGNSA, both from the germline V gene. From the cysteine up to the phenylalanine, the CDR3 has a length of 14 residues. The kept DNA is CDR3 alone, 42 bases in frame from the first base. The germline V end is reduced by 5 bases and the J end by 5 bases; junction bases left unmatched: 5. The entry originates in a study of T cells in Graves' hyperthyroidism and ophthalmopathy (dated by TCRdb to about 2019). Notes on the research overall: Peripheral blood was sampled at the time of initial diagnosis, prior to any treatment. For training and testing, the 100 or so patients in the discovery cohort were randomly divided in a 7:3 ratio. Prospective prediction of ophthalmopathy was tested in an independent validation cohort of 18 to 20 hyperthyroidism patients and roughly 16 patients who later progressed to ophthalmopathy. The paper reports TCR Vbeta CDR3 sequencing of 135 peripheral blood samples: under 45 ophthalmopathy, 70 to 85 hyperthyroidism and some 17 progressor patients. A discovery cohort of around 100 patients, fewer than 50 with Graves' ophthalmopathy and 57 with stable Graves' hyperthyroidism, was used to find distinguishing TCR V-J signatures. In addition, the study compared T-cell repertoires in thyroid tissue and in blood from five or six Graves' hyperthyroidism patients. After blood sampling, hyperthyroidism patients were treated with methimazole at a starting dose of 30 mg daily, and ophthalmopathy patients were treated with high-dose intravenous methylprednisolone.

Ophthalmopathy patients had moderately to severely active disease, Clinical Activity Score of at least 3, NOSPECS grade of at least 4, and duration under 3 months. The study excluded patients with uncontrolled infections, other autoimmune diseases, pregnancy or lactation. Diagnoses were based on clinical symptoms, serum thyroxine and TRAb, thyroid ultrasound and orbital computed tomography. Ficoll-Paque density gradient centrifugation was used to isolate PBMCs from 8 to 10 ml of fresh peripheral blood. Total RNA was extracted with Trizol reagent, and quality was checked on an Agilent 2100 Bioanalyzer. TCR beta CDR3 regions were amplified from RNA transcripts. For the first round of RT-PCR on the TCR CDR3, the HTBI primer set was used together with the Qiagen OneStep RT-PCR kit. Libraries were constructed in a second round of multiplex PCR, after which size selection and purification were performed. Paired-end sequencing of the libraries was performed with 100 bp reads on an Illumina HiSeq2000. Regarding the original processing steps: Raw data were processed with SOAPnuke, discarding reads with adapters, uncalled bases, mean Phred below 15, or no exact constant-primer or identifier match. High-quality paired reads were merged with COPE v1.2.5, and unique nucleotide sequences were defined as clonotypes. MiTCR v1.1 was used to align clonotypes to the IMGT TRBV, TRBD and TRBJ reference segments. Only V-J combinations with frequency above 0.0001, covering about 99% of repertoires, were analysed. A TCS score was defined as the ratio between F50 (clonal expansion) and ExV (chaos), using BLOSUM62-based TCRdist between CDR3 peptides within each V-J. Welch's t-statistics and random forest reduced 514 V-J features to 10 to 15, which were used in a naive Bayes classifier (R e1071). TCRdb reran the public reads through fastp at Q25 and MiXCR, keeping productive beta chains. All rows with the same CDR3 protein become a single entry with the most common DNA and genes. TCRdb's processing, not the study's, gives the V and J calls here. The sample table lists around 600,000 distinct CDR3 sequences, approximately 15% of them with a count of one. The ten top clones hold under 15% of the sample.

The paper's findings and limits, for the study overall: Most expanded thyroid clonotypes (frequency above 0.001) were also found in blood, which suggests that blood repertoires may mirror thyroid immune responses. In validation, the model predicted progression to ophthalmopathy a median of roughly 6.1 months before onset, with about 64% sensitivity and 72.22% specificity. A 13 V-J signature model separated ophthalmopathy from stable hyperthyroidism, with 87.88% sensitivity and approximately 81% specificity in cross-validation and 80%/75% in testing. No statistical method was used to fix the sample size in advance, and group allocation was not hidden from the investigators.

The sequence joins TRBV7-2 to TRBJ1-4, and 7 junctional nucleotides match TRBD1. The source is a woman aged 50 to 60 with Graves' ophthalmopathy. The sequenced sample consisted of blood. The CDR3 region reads CASSHGTANEKLFF. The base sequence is TGTGCCAGCAGCCACGGGACAGCCAATGAAAAACTGTTTTTT.